Shown below are 27 T cell receptor beta chains from a single sample sequenced in a study of blood T cell repertoires in COVID-19 (TCRdb year 2020). Library prep was done by the immunoSEQ multiplex PCR assay. TCRdb re-hosts the immuneACCESS table, in-frame sequences only. Its copies lack some clones; in the studies checked, an unresolved V gene accounts for under half of them, and the cause for the rest is not known. This sample comprises about 140,000 clones, around 85% of them detected only once. Around 6.2% of the sample is in the top ten clones. The source material was PBMCs or T cells enriched from blood (not recorded which). Receptors were obtained from a middle-aged woman who had recovered from COVID-19.

This clone occurred once. The chain is built from TRBV9 and TRBJ2-6, with 9 bases that match TRBD1. In germline, CDR1 is SGDLS, CDR2 YYNGEE. This CDR3 has 16 residues. V lost 4 bases, J lost 6 bases, and 8 bases stayed unmatched. The CDR3 nucleotides are TGTGCCAGCAGCCCCCCAACAGGGGGCGCGGCCAACGTCCTGACTTTC. Translated: CASSPPTGGAANVLTF.

The chain has TRBV2 and TRBJ1-2, with D unclear. Trimming left V 2 bases short and J 0 bases short, with 13 bases between. The CDR3 is made up of 16 amino acids. CDR1 and CDR2 (germline): SNHLY, FYNNEI. The DNA of the CDR3 is TGTGCCAGCAGTGAAACGTTCCGGAGAGCTAACTATGGCTACACCTTC. Translated, it gives CASSETFRRANYGYTF.

This chain joins TRBV9 and TRBJ1-6, with a possible D match to TRBD1 (6 bases). The CDR3 has 16 residues. V was shortened by 2 bases and J by 7 bases, with 16 bases between the two germline ends. CDR1 is SGDLS and CDR2 is YYNGEE in the germline V gene. The CDR3, as DNA: TGTGCCAGCAGCGTCTCAGGGGTGGCAGGAAATTCACCCCTCCACTTT. This sequence encodes CASSVSGVAGNSPLHF.

Here the CDR3 DNA reads TGTGCCAGCAGCCCAGGGGCGGCGGAGACCCAGTACTTC. This translates into CASSPGAAETQYF. The chain is built from TRBV9 and TRBJ2-5; tentatively, D is TRBD1 (6 bases). The CDR3 spans 13 residues. V lost 4 bases, J lost 5 bases, and 12 bases lay in between. CDR1 SGDLS and CDR2 YYNGEE come from the germline V gene. The variable domain in full, completed from reference TRBV9 and TRBJ2-5, reads DSGVTQTPKHLITATGQRVTLRCSPRSGDLSVYWYQQSLDQGLQFLIQYYNGEERAKGNILERFSAQQFPDLHSELNLSSLELGDSALYFCASSPGAAETQYFGPGTRLLVL.

This rearrangement joins TRBV5-1 to TRBJ2-7; D remains ambiguous. V was clipped by 2 bases and J by 1 base, with 13 bases between them. Germline CDR1 and CDR2: SGHRS and YFSETQ. This CDR3 has 15 residues. CDR3 nucleotides: TGCGCCAGCAGCTTTCTCGTTGGCAGTTCCTACGAGCAGTACTTC. Protein sequence: CASSFLVGSSYEQYF.

This chain connects TRBV6-1 to TRBJ1-1, with 8 positions matching TRBD1. Germline lookup yields CDR1 MNHNS and CDR2 SASEGT. After removal of 4 bases from V and 4 bases from J, the junction contained 11 bases not matched to a gene. There are 16 residues in the CDR3. DNA of the CDR3: TGTGCCAGCAGTGGCTCCCTCCGGACAGGGCCCACTGAAGCTTTCTTT. This gives the protein CASSGSLRTGPTEAFF.

In its sample, this clone was seen a few times. In nucleotides, the CDR3 is TGTGCCAGCAGTGAACCCCTAGCGGGGGTAAAGCAGTTCTTC. As protein: CASSEPLAGVKQFF. The gene calls are TRBV2 and TRBJ2-1; 10 nucleotides match TRBD2. J was trimmed by 11 bases and V by 2 bases; bases with no gene match: 6. Germline V gene data show CDR1 as SNHLY and CDR2 as FYNNEI. This CDR3 contains 14 residues. Filled out from reference TRBV2 and TRBJ2-1, the complete variable domain reads EPEVTQTPSHQVTQMGQEVILRCVPISNHLYFYWYRQILGQKVEFLVSFYNNEISEKSEIFDDQFSVERPDGSNFTLKIRSTKLEDSAMYFCASSEPLAGVKQFFGPGTRLTVL.

The V call is TRBV7-9, the J call TRBJ1-6; 7 bases map to TRBD1. In germline, CDR1 is SEHNR, CDR2 FQNEAQ (reference sequence). There are 12 residues in the CDR3. The ends lost 8 bases at V and 8 bases at J; junction bases unmatched: 3. The CDR3 DNA is TGTGCCAGCTCAGGGGGGTATTCACCCCTCCACTTT. Residues: CASSGGYSPLHF. The whole variable domain, filled in from reference TRBV7-9 and TRBJ1-6, reads DTGVSQNPRHKITKRGQNVTFRCDPISEHNRLYWYRQTLGQGPEFLTYFQNEAQLEKSRLLSDRFSAERPKGSFSTLEIQRTEQGDSAMYLCASSGGYSPLHFGNGTRLTVT.

V gene TRBV19 combines with J gene TRBJ2-3, with 11 bases fitting TRBD2. Germline values: CDR1 LNHDA, CDR2 SQIVND (reference sequence). The CDR3 spans 16 residues. V dropped 1 base and J dropped 4; count of bases not matched to a gene: 4. CDR3 in amino acids: CASSIGRLAGSDTQYF. The CDR3 nucleotides read TGTGCCAGTAGTATAGGGAGACTAGCGGGATCAGATACGCAGTATTTT.

This chain joins TRBV13 and TRBJ2-3; 9 nucleotides match TRBD2. Trimming took 5 bases from V and 4 from J; bases not matched to a gene: 7. The V gene's germline CDR1 is PRHDT and CDR2 FYEKMQ (reference sequence). CDR3 length: 15 amino acids. The CDR3: CASSHTAGGADTQYF. The CDR3 region has the DNA TGTGCCAGCAGCCACACAGCGGGAGGCGCAGATACGCAGTATTTT.

The rearrangement links TRBV4-2 to TRBJ2-1; 15 nucleotides line up with TRBD2. CDR3 size: 20 residues. The germline gives CDR1 LGHNA, CDR2 YNFKEQ. Losses at the gene ends were 3 bases for V and 0 bases for J; bases not matched to a gene: 9. The chain's CDR3 is CASSHGLAGGIYGSYNEQFF. For the CDR3, the DNA is TGTGCCAGCAGCCATGGACTAGCGGGGGGGATTTATGGCTCCTACAATGAGCAGTTCTTC.

This clone showed up just once. CDR3 protein: CASGETEAFF. The CDR3, as DNA: TGTGCCAGCGGGGAGACTGAAGCTTTCTTT. The V gene is TRBV2, the J gene TRBJ1-1; no clear D gene. The ends were cut back, 8 bases at V and 5 bases at J, with 6 bases in the middle. The CDR3 is 10 amino acids. CDR1 SNHLY and CDR2 FYNNEI come from the germline V gene.

This clone was observed a single time. This chain joins TRBV3-1 (or the pseudogene TRBV3-2) and TRBJ1-1; the D is unclear. V was shortened by 2 bases and J by 1 base, with 8 bases between the two germline ends. The CDR3 consists of 14 residues. In germline, CDR1 is LGHDT, CDR2 YNNKEL (reference sequence). Written as DNA, the CDR3 is TGTGCCAGCAGCCAACTTAACACGAACACTGAAGCTTTCTTT. Protein product: CASSQLNTNTEAFF.

This chain uses TRBV2 with TRBJ2-3; D might be TRBD2 (6 bases). The V end was cut by 8 bases, the J end by 6 bases, with 15 bases between. This CDR3 has 13 amino acids. The germline gives CDR1 SNHLY, CDR2 FYNNEI. The CDR3 coding sequence is TGTGCCAGCCCGCAGGAGGGCCCGGATACGCAGTATTTT. Encoded protein: CASPQEGPDTQYF.

In regard to this clone: Because the CDR3's place on the DNA is in doubt, the DNA is left out and the CDR3 is given as listed by TCRdb. The chain couples TRBV2 to TRBJ2-5; the table's D gene call, TRBD2, was not cross checked with the DNA. From its first to its last residue, the CDR3 has 14 amino acids. Germline-derived CDR1 and CDR2 are SNHLY and FYNNEI. This chain's CDR3 is CASIWRGNQETQYF.

A single count supports this clone. The chain uses TRBV2 and TRBJ1-1; D possibly corresponds to TRBD1 (5 bases). Per the germline V gene, CDR1 is SNHLY and CDR2 is FYNNEI. V dropped 7 bases and J dropped 0 bases, with 15 bases sitting between them. This CDR3 is built from 15 residues. Written as DNA, the CDR3 is TGTGCCAGCAAACGGACGGGGGGAGTGAACACTGAAGCTTTCTTT. Protein sequence: CASKRTGGVNTEAFF.

This clone has only one observation. This chain connects TRBV4-1 to TRBJ2-4, with D possibly being TRBD2 (6 bases). Germline CDR1 MGHRA, CDR2 YSYEKL. There are 15 residues in the CDR3. V was clipped by 0 bases and J by 3 bases, with 9 bases between them. CDR3 DNA: TGCGCCAGCAGCCAAGACCCGGGAGTCAAAAACATTCAGTACTTC. As protein: CASSQDPGVKNIQYF.

This clone was seen just once. The chain uses TRBV2 and TRBJ2-2; TRBD1 matches at 8 bases. V shed 8 bases, J shed 1 base, and the junction held 0 bases outside the gene matches. Germline-derived CDR1 and CDR2 are SNHLY and FYNNEI. The CDR3 sequence is 13 residues long. The CDR3 sequence: CASGTGNTGELFF. CDR3 nucleotides: TGTGCCAGCGGGACAGGGAACACCGGGGAGCTGTTTTTT.

The chain combines TRBV5-1 with TRBJ1-1; TRBD1 aligns across 7 bases. V lost 0 bases and J lost 5; bases outside the gene matches: 4. The length of the CDR3 is 14 residues. Germline CDR1 is SGHRS and CDR2 is YFSETQ. Written as DNA, the CDR3 is TGCGCCAGCAGCTTGGGGGACAGCATAACTGAAGCTTTCTTT. Its protein is CASSLGDSITEAFF.

This clone has a handful of counts. The V gene is TRBV19, the J gene TRBJ1-4; unclear D gene. The V end was cut by 5 bases, the J end by 5 bases, with 6 bases between. The length of the CDR3 is 12 residues. Germline V gene lookup returns CDR1 LNHDA and CDR2 SQIVND (reference sequence). The CDR3 nucleotides read TGTGCCAGTAGTTACGCGAATGAAAAACTGTTTTTT. It encodes CASSYANEKLFF.

V and J are TRBV4-2 and TRBJ1-4, with 9 bases lining up with TRBD1. Trimming cost V 0 bases and J 8 bases; bases outside gene matches: 7. CDR3 size: 16 residues. In germline, CDR1 is LGHNA, CDR2 YNFKEQ. CDR3 in DNA: TGTGCCAGCAGCCAAGATAGGGGACAGGGATTCGAAAAACTGTTTTTT. Its translation: CASSQDRGQGFEKLFF.

CDR3 bases: TGCGCCAGCAGCGTAGACACCGGGGAGCTGTTTTTT. Protein: CASSVDTGELFF. The gene calls are TRBV5-1 and TRBJ2-2; D call uncertain. From germline, CDR1 is SGHRS and CDR2 YFSETQ. V dropped 4 bases and J dropped 3 bases, with 4 bases sitting between them. The CDR3 is 12 amino acids.

The chain joins TRBV5-1 to TRBJ1-1; tentatively, D is TRBD1 (5 bases). Germline V gives CDR1 SGHRS, CDR2 YFSETQ. V lost 4 bases and J 1 base, leaving 14 bases between the germline ends. The CDR3 covers 15 residues. CDR3 region: CASSPGEGGNTEAFF. The CDR3, as DNA: TGCGCCAGCAGCCCGGGGGAGGGAGGGAACACTGAAGCTTTCTTT.

CDR3 residues: CASSLVLSSTDTQYF. The CDR3 coding sequence is TGTGCCAGCAGCTTGGTTCTATCTAGCACAGATACGCAGTATTTT. V gene TRBV5-8 combines with J gene TRBJ2-3; D is ambiguous. Trimming stripped 0 bases from V and 0 bases from J, with 8 bases between. Germline lookup yields CDR1 SGHTS and CDR2 YDEGEE. The CDR3 consists of 15 residues.

The V gene is TRBV5-6, the J gene TRBJ2-1; 11 bases are a match to TRBD2. J was trimmed by 4 bases and V by 5 bases; bases with no gene match: 5. CDR1 is SGHDT and CDR2 is YYEEEE in the germline V gene. The CDR3 is 15 amino acids. The CDR3 coding sequence is TGTGCCAGCAGTCCTACTAGCGGGGGATACAATGAGCAGTTCTTC. Its translation is CASSPTSGGYNEQFF.

V gene TRBV27 combines with J gene TRBJ1-2, with 11 bases lining up with TRBD1. The CDR3 extends over 12 amino acids. Germline V lookup: CDR1 MNHEY, CDR2 SMNVEV (reference sequence). J was trimmed by 8 bases and V by 8 bases; bases with no gene match: 4. The CDR3 region has the DNA TGTGCCAGCCAGGGACAGGGGGACGGCTACACCTTC. Residues: CASQGQGDGYTF.

The V call is TRBV5-6, the J call TRBJ2-6, with 11 bases fitting TRBD1. The junction had 11 bases not matched to a gene; V was cut back by 2 bases and J by 4 bases. Germline V lookup: CDR1 SGHDT, CDR2 YYEEEE. This CDR3 comprises 19 residues. This CDR3 reads CASSFPDRGPSPGANVLTF. As DNA, the CDR3 is TGTGCCAGCAGCTTTCCGGACAGGGGGCCTTCCCCGGGGGCCAACGTCCTGACTTTC.